The sequence of this TCR beta chain was determined in a study of blood T cell repertoires in COVID-19. Study-level information: Acute and convalescent COVID-19 specimens originated in the United States, Italy and Spain. PBMCs, B-cell-depleted T cells, or T cells provided the cDNA or gDNA that made up the material.

Original data processing: For nucleated cells, counts were estimated from reference gene primer amplification. Method: immunoSEQ multiplex PCR; TCRdb's copy keeps in-frame clones and lacks some. The D gene and trimming were derived from the DNA, and the V and J assignments and clone size from that table. Here the sample spans roughly 150,000 clones, 80% being singletons. The CDR3 totals 15 residues. In germline, CDR1 is SGHDT, CDR2 YYEEEE. Trimming cost V 4 bases and J 5 bases; bases outside gene matches: 5. Sequenced: peripheral blood. This chain joins TRBV5-6 and TRBJ2-2, with TRBD2 matching over 10 bases. The TCR sequence derives from a man between 60 and 75 years old with acute or convalescent COVID-19. CDR3 loop: CASSIAGGRTGELFF. CDR3 coding DNA: TGTGCCAGCAGCATAGCGGGAGGACGGACCGGGGAGCTGTTTTTT.